The clone carrying this TCR beta chain occurred a few times. V shed 0 bases and J shed 1 base, with 12 bases lying between them. CDR1 and CDR2 (germline): SGHRS, YFSETQ. The CDR3 loop spans 16 amino acids. The sample is drawn from a study of T cells after yellow fever vaccination. TCR cDNA, made by 5'RACE template switching, carried an added universal primer site and UMIs. Via MiXCR, TCRdb re-called the 5' RACE reads, giving one row per CDR3 protein. In the table there are 340,000 or so distinct CDR3 sequences, approximately 12% of which are singletons. The input for sequencing was CD4+ T cells sorted from PBMCs, taken 15 days after the yellow fever booster vaccination. This TCR derives from a man younger than 35 who received the YFV17D yellow fever vaccine. This chain uses TRBV5-1 with TRBJ2-3, with D perhaps TRBD1 (6 bases). As DNA, the CDR3 is TGCGCCAGCAGCTTGGTGGTCAGGGGACGCACAGATACGCAGTATTTT. Its translation is CASSLVVRGRTDTQYF.